The present TCR beta chain was sequenced within a study of Graves' ophthalmopathy and Graves' hyperthyroidism. Presentation of ophthalmopathy in the donors involved moderate-to-severe activity, CAS ≥3, NOSPECS ≥4 and a duration under 3 months. This clonotype occurred many times. Its antigen is not known. Findings and limits, study-wide: Blood also contained most of the expanded thyroid clonotypes above 0.001 frequency. Between ophthalmopathy and stable hyperthyroidism, a 13-signature model drew a separation with approximately 87% sensitivity and 81.08% specificity.

Investigators amplified TCR beta CDR3 regions from RNA transcripts. An initial RT-PCR round employing HTBI primers preceded a second-round multiplex PCR. TCRdb reprocessed the multiplex PCR reads with MiXCR, giving one entry per CDR3 protein. The sample yields about 180,000 distinct CDR3 sequences, under 40% seen once. CDR1 and CDR2 from the germline V gene are LNHNV and YYDKDF (reference sequence). This CDR3 has 12 amino acids. Trimming cost V 0 bases and J 4 bases, with 3 bases left between them. The gene calls are TRBV15 and TRBJ2-5; D unclear. The sequenced material came from peripheral blood. The receptor's source is a woman aged 40 to 50 with Graves' ophthalmopathy. CDR3 amino acids: CATSREGETQYF. As DNA, the CDR3 is TGTGCCACCAGCAGAGAGGGAGAGACCCAGTACTTC. Full variable domain (outside the CDR3, taken from reference TRBV15 and TRBJ2-5): DAMVIQNPRYQVTQFGKPVTLSCSQTLNHNVMYWYQQKSSQAPKLLFHYYDKDFNNEADTPDNFQSRRPNTSFCFLDIRSPGLGDTAMYLCATSREGETQYFGPGTRLLVL.